Sequencing of this TCR beta chain was carried out in a study of response to subunit inactivated influenza vaccine. V was pared by 2 bases and J by 0 bases, with 10 bases between. This CDR3 is 15 amino acids long. Germline values: CDR1 LGHNA, CDR2 YNFKEQ. This clonotype was recorded many times. TCRdb reprocessed the RT-PCR reads with MiXCR, giving one entry per CDR3 protein. In the table there are 150,000 or so distinct CDR3 sequences, under 13% of which are singletons. The sequence came from a man between 45 and 60 years old who received an inactivated influenza vaccine. This chain uses TRBV4-2 with TRBJ1-1; no definite D call. The source was non-naive T cells sorted from PBMCs, collected roughly 46 days after vaccination. The CDR3 nucleotides are TGTGCCAGCAGCCAACTCGGACGGATGAACACTGAAGCTTTCTTT. Translating it yields CASSQLGRMNTEAFF.